Listed below are T cell receptor beta chains from one sample, sequenced in a study of blood T cells in healthy people across ages. One entry per CDR3 protein results from TCRdb running MiXCR on the 5' RACE reads. The sample holds some 880,000 distinct CDR3 sequences, about 34% seen once. Sequences were obtained from blood. These receptors were collected from a man between 18 and 29 years old in good health. Each CDR3 is given with its conserved first and last residue. Each record gives: V gene, D gene, CDR3 protein. A D gene is named only where the DNA matches it firmly.

v_gene: TRBV27
d_gene: -
CDR3aa: CASSEFQGPTEAFF

v_gene: TRBV20-1
d_gene: TRBD1
CDR3aa: CSVSSTGASSSGANVLTF

v_gene: TRBV25-1
d_gene: -
CDR3aa: CASSETRGQETQFF

v_gene: TRBV12-3/TRBV12-4
d_gene: -
CDR3aa: CASSRVGRPYGYTF

v_gene: TRBV4-1
d_gene: -
CDR3aa: CASSQTGLFDEQFF

v_gene: TRBV20-1
d_gene: -
CDR3aa: CSARAGIAFDEQFF

v_gene: TRBV20-1
d_gene: -
CDR3aa: CSARNAQGTSYEQYF

v_gene: TRBV7-9
d_gene: -
CDR3aa: CASSFGVYEAFF

v_gene: TRBV30
d_gene: -
CDR3aa: CAWETTGRETQYF

v_gene: TRBV7-2
d_gene: TRBD1
CDR3aa: CASGGQGITGELFF